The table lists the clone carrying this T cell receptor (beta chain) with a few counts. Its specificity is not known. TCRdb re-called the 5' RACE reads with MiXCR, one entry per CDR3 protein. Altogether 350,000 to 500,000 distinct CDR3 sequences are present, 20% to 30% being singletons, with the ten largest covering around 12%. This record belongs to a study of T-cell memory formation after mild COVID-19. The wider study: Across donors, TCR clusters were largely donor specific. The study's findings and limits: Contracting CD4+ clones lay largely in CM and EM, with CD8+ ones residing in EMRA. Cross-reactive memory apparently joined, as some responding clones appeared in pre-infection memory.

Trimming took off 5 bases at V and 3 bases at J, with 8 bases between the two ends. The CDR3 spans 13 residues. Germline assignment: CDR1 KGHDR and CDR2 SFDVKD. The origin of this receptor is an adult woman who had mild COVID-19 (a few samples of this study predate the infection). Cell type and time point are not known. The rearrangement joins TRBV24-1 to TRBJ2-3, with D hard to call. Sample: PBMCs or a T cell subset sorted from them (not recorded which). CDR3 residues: CATSGHLTDTQYF. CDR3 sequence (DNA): TGTGCCACCAGTGGTCACCTTACAGATACGCAGTATTTT.